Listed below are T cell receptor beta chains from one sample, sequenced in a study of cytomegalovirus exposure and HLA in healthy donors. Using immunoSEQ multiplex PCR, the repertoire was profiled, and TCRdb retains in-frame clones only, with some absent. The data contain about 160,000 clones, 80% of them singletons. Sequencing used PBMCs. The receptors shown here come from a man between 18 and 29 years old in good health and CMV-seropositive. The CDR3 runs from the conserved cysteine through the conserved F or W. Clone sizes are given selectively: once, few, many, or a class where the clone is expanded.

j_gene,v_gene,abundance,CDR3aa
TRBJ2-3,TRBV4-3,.,CASSQLGMADTQYF
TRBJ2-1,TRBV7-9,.,CASSLAPRNNEQFF
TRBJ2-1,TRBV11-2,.,CASSFNGGLAGINEQFF
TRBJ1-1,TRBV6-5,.,CASSPWRAVNTEAFF
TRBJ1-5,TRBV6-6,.,CASSKGQGLNQPQHF
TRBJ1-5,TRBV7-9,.,CASSSSDREESQPQHF
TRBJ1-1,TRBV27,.,CASKTTGVVDTEAFF
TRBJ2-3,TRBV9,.,CASNGAGASTDTQYF
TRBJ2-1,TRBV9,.,CASSVRTVTYTYNEQFF
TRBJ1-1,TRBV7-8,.,CASSQPGLEAFF
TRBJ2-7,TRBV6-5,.,CASSYSDRAGEQYF
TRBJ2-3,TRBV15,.,CATSRGQGETDTQYF
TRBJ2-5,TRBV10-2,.,CASSESRNRRRETQYF
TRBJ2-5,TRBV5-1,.,CASSFIAGQETQYF
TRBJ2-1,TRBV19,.,CASSIGLAFEVNEQFF
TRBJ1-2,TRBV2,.,CASSESFVGTGFGYTF
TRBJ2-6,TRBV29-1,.,CSVEDRGTDGSGANVLTF
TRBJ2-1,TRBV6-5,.,CASSQSGGPYNEQFF
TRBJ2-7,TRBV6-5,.,CASSVGTGRHEQYF
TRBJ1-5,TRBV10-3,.,CAINQVSNQPQHF
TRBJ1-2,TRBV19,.,CASNRQGANYGYTF
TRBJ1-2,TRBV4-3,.,CASSQEAGQNYGYTF
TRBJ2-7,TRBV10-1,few,CASGSSGRWGEQYF
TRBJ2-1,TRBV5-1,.,CASSEQGHEQFF
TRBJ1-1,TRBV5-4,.,CASSQGDLNTEAFF
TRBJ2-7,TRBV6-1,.,CASSGGQSTYEQYF
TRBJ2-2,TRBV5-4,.,CASSLGGAQNTGELFF
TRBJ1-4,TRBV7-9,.,CASSHPTVREKLFF
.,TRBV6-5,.,CASTLSSGRIYEQYF
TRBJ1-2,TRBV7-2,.,CASSLVGGDGYTF
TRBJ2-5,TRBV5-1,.,CASSIDTQETQYF
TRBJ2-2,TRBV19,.,CASSSPSGTVDTGELFF
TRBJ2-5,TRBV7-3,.,CASSLGTGLETQYF
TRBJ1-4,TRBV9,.,CASSAPGGRGEKLFF
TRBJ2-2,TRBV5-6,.,CASSPRGRGGRVGELFF
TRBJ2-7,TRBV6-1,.,CASSEGYTQNPYEQYF
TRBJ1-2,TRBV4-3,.,CASSQVRGFNGYTF
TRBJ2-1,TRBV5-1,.,CASSLDSVYNEQFF
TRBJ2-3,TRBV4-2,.,CASSQDLTGPSTDTQYF
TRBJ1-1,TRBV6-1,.,CASSEVVLTVSREAFF
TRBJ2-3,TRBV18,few,CASSPRAEGGTDTQYF
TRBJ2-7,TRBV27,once,CASKFTGQGVHEQYF